The 11 T cell receptor beta chains in this list originate from one sample, sequenced in a study of human T cells and chemical hapten exposure. One entry per CDR3 protein, called by TCRdb with MiXCR from the RACE reads. The sample shows 85,000 to 90,000 distinct CDR3 sequences, around 10% of them seen only once. Time point defined: pre-sensitization, week 0. The treatment is: therapeutic diphenylcyclopropenone sensitization with weekly scalp DPC. Sequenced here: whole blood, sampled in connection with sensitization to the hapten diphenylcyclopropenone (DPC). The receptors stem from a woman between 35 and 50 years old with alopecia areata. Some clones in this sample may be carry-over from other donors' samples.

This clonotype showed up many times. The chain's CDR3 is CASSSGQGTLSGANVLTF. CDR3 in DNA: TGTGCCAGCAGCAGCGGACAGGGGACCCTCTCTGGGGCCAACGTCCTGACTTTC. The chain has TRBV7-9 and TRBJ2-6, with 9 bases lining up with TRBD1. In germline, CDR1 is SEHNR, CDR2 FQNEAQ (reference sequence). This CDR3 has 18 residues. The J segment lost 0 bases and the V segment lost 5 bases, leaving 8 bases of the junction unmatched.

In DNA, the CDR3 is TGTGCCAGCAGTAAGGGACTACCCGCCGGGGAGCTGTTTTTT. Encoded protein: CASSKGLPAGELFF. The chain couples TRBV12-3 or TRBV12-4 to TRBJ2-2; TRBD2 matches 7 bases. J gave up 6 bases and V 5 bases, and 6 bases lay outside the gene matches. The length of the CDR3 is 14 residues.

This clonotype has ten or more counts. V usage is TRBV5-1 and J usage is TRBJ2-7; D unresolved. This CDR3 has 14 amino acids. Germline CDR1 is SGHRS and CDR2 is YFSETQ. Trimming removed 0 bases at V and 2 bases at J, with 9 bases between. DNA of the CDR3: TGCGCCAGCAGCTTGGTTTACAGCACCTACGAGCAGTACTTC. Its translation: CASSLVYSTYEQYF. Full variable domain (outside the CDR3, taken from reference TRBV5-1 and TRBJ2-7): KAGVTQTPRYLIKTRGQQVTLSCSPISGHRSVSWYQQTPGQGLQFLFEYFSETQRNKGNFPGRFSGRQFSNSRSEMNVSTLELGDSALYLCASSLVYSTYEQYFGPGTRLTVT.

This clonotype was recorded a few times. The chain uses TRBV3-1 and TRBJ2-1, with TRBD2 identical over 11 bases. The germline CDR1 and CDR2 sequences are LGHDT and YNNKEL (reference sequence). Trimming took 1 base from V and 8 from J; bases not matched to a gene: 10. The CDR3 is 17 amino acids. Here the CDR3 DNA reads TGTGCCAGCAGCCAAGCGGGATTTAGCGGGGGGGTCGATGAGCAGTTCTTC. Translating gives CASSQAGFSGGVDEQFF.

This clonotype showed up many times. This chain uses TRBV28 with TRBJ2-1; 8 positions agree with TRBD2. CDR1 is MDHEN and CDR2 is SYDVKM in the germline V gene. J was trimmed by 5 bases and V by 6 bases; bases with no gene match: 6. The CDR3 sequence is 14 residues long. This CDR3 reads CASRERGSHNEQFF. DNA of the CDR3: TGTGCCAGCAGAGAGCGGGGGAGTCACAATGAGCAGTTCTTC.

This chain joins TRBV27 and TRBJ1-5; D is uncertain. Trimming shortened V by 6 bases and J by 2 bases, and 14 bases separated the two germline ends. This CDR3 region has 15 residues. Germline V gene lookup returns CDR1 MNHEY and CDR2 SMNVEV (reference sequence). The CDR3 bases are TGTGCCAGCAGATGGACGGCGGGTGGCAATCAGCCCCAGCATTTT. As protein: CASRWTAGGNQPQHF.

This clonotype was detected ten times or more. The J gene is TRBJ1-2, the V gene TRBV7-2; D remains unclear. Germline CDR1 SGHTA, CDR2 FQGNSA. This CDR3 is 14 amino acids long. The germline V and J ends were trimmed by 2 bases and 5 bases, with 12 bases remaining between them. This CDR3 is CASSLMVGDYGYTF. The CDR3 region has the DNA TGTGCCAGCAGCTTAATGGTCGGGGATTATGGCTACACCTTC.

This clonotype has at least ten counts. This rearrangement joins TRBV4-3 to TRBJ1-6; tentatively, D is TRBD1 (6 bases). CDR3 length: 19 amino acids. CDR1 and CDR2 (germline): LGHNA, YSLEER. Trimming pared 0 bases from V and 2 bases from J, leaving 17 bases between. CDR3: CASSQETGRRSTYNSPLHF. The CDR3 nucleotides are TGCGCCAGCAGCCAAGAAACAGGGAGGAGATCTACCTATAATTCACCCCTCCACTTT.

This clonotype was detected only a few times. The chain employs TRBV6-2 or TRBV6-3 and TRBJ1-1, with a tentative D call TRBD1 (5 bases). CDR3 length equals 14 residues. V was shortened by 7 bases and J by 1 base, with 13 bases between the two germline ends. Looked up from germline, CDR1 is MNHEY and CDR2 is SVGEGT. The CDR3 loop is CASTDSDANTEAFF. The DNA for the CDR3 is TGTGCCAGCACAGACAGTGACGCGAACACTGAAGCTTTCTTT.

There are a few counts of this clonotype. The CDR3 DNA sequence: TGCGCCAGCAGGCTGACTAGCGGAGGGCCGAACACCGGGGAGCTGTTTTTT. This translates into CASRLTSGGPNTGELFF. V usage is TRBV5-1 and J usage is TRBJ2-2; 9 nucleotides agree with TRBD2. Germline V gene sequence: CDR1 SGHRS, CDR2 YFSETQ. Germline trimming cut 5 bases from V and 0 bases from J; bases unmatched to any gene: 8. The CDR3 spans 17 residues.

A few counts support this clonotype. The chain couples TRBV5-1 to TRBJ2-2, with D maybe TRBD1 (7 bases). Germline V gene data show CDR1 as SGHRS and CDR2 as YFSETQ. The ends were cut back, 4 bases at V and 6 bases at J, with 10 bases in the middle. This CDR3 region has 13 residues. DNA of the CDR3: TGCGCCAGCAGCACCAGGGGGGCCGGGGAGCTGTTTTTT. As protein: CASSTRGAGELFF.